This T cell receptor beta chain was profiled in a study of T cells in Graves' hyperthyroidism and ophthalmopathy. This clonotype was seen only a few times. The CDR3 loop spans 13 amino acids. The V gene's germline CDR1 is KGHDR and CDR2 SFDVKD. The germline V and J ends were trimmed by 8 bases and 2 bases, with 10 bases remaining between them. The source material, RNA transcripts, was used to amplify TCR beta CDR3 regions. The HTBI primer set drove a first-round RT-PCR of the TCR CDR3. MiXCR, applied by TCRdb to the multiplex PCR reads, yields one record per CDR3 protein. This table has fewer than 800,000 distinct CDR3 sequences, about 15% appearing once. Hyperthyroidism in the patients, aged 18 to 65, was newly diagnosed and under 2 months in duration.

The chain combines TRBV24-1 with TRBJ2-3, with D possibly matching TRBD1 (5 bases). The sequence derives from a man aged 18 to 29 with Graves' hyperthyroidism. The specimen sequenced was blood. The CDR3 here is CATKAGSTDTQYF. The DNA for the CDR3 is TGTGCCACCAAAGCAGGGTCCACAGATACGCAGTATTTT.